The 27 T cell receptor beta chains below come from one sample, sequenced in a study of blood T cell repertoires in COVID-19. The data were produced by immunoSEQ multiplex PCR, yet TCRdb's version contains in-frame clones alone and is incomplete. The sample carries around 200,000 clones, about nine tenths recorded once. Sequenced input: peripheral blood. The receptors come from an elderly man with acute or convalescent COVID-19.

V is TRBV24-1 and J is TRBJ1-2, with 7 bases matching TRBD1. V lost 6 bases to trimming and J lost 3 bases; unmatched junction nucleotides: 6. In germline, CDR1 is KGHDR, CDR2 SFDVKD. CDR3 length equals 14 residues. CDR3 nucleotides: TGTGCCACCAGTAGATCCGGGACAGACTATGGCTACACCTTC. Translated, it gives CATSRSGTDYGYTF.

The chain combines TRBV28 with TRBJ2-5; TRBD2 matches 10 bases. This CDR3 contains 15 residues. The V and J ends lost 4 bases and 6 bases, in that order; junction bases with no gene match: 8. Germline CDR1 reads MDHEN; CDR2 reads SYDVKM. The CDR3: CASSSPLAGVKTQYF. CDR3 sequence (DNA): TGTGCCAGCAGTTCCCCTCTAGCGGGAGTAAAGACCCAGTACTTC.

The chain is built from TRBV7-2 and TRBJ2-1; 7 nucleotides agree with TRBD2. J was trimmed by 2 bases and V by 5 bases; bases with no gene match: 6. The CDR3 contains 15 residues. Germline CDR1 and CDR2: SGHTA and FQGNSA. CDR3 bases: TGTGCCAGCAGCATCGCTAGCGGAACCTACAATGAGCAGTTCTTC. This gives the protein CASSIASGTYNEQFF.

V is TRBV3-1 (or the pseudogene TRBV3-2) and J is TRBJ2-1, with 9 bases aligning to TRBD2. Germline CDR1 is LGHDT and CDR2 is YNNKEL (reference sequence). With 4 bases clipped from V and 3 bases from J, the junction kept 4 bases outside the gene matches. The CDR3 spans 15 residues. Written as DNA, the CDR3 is TGTGCCAGCAGCCCCCGACTAGCGGTCTACAATGAGCAGTTCTTC. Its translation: CASSPRLAVYNEQFF.

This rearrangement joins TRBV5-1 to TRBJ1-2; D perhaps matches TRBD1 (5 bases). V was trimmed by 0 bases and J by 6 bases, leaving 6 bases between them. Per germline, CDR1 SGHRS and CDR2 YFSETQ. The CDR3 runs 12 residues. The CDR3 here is CASSLVGDGYTF. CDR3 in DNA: TGCGCCAGCAGCTTGGTAGGGGATGGCTACACCTTC.

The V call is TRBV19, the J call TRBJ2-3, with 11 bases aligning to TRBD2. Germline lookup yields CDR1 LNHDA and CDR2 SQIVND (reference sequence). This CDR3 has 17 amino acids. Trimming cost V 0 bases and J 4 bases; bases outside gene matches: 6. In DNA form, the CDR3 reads TGTGCCAGTAGTATAGAGGGACTAGCGGCACCCGCAGATACGCAGTATTTT. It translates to CASSIEGLAAPADTQYF. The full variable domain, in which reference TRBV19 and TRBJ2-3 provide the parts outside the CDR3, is DGGITQSPKYLFRKEGQNVTLSCEQNLNHDAMYWYRQDPGQGLRLIYYSQIVNDFQKGDIAEGYSVSREKKESFPLTVTSAQKNPTAFYLCASSIEGLAAPADTQYFGPGTRLTVL.

CDR3 sequence (DNA): TGTGCCAGCAGCTTTGTCGGGAGTCTATCAGATACGCAGTATTTT. This sequence encodes CASSFVGSLSDTQYF. The genes are TRBV11-3 and TRBJ2-3, with D maybe TRBD2 (6 bases). The CDR3 contains 15 residues. The germline V gene has CDR1 SGHNT and CDR2 YENEEA. V lost 3 bases, J lost 4 bases, and 14 bases lay in between.

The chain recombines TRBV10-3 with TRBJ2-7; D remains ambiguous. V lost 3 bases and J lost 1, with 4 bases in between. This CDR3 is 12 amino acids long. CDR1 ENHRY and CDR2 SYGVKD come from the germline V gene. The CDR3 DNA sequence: TGTGCCATCAGTGACCAGTCCTACGAGCAGTACTTC. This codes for CAISDQSYEQYF.

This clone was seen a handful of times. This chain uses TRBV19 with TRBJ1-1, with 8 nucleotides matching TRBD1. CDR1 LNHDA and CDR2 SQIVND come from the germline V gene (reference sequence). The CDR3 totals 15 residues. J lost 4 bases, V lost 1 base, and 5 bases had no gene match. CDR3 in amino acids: CASSIGNRGSTEAFF. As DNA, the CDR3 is TGTGCCAGTAGTATAGGTAACAGGGGGAGCACTGAAGCTTTCTTT.

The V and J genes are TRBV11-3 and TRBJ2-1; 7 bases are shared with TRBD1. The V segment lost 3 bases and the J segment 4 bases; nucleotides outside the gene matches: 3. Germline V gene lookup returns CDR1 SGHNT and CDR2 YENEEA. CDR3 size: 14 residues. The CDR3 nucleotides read TGTGCCAGCAGCTTCGGGACAGATTACAATGAGCAGTTCTTC. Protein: CASSFGTDYNEQFF.

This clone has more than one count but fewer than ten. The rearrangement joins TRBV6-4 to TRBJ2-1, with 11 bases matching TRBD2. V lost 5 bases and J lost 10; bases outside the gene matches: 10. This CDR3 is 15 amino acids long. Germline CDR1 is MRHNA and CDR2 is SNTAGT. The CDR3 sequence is CASSQETSGIGEQFF. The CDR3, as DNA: TGTGCCAGCAGTCAAGAGACTAGCGGGATAGGGGAGCAGTTCTTC.

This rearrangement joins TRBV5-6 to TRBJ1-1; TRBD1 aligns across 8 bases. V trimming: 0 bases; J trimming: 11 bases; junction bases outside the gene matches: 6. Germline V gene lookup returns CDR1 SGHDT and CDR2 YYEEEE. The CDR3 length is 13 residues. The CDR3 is CASSLEYRGYAFF. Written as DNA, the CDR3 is TGTGCCAGCAGCTTGGAGTACAGGGGGTATGCTTTCTTT.

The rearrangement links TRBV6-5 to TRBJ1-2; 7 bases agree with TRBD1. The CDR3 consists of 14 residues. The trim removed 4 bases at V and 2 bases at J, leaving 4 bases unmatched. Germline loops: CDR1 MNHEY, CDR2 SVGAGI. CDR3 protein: CASSWDRRNYGYTF. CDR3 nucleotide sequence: TGTGCCAGCAGTTGGGACAGACGGAACTATGGCTACACCTTC.

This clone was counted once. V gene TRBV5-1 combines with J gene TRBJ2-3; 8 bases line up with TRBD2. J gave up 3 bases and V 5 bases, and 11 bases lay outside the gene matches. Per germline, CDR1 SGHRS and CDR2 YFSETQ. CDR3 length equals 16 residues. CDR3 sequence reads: CASRLGAGARTDTQYF. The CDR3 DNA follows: TGCGCCAGCAGGCTTGGAGCGGGAGCAAGAACAGATACGCAGTATTTT.

CDR3 loop: CASSLGMAGKSTDTQYF. Written as DNA, the CDR3 is TGTGCCAGCAGCTTGGGCATGGCGGGAAAGTCCACAGATACGCAGTATTTT. This chain links TRBV7-9 with TRBJ2-3; D might be TRBD2 (6 bases). V was cut by 3 bases and J by 2 bases, with 18 bases left in between. The germline gives CDR1 SEHNR, CDR2 FQNEAQ (reference sequence). The CDR3 is made up of 17 amino acids.

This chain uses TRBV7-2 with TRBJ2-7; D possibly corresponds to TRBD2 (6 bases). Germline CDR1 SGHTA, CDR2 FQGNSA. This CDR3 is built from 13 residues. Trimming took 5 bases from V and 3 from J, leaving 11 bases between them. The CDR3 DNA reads TGTGCCAGCAGCCGAAATAGCGGCTACGAGCAGTACTTC. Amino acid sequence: CASSRNSGYEQYF.

As DNA, the CDR3 is TGTGCCAGCAGCCTCCGGGACAGGGTTGCGGAGACCCAGTACTTC. It yields the protein CASSLRDRVAETQYF. The chain combines TRBV7-9 with TRBJ2-5; 9 bases agree with TRBD1. This CDR3 spans 15 amino acids. CDR1 and CDR2 (germline): SEHNR, FQNEAQ (reference sequence). Trimming at V came to 5 bases and at J to 5 bases, leaving 9 bases not matched to a gene.

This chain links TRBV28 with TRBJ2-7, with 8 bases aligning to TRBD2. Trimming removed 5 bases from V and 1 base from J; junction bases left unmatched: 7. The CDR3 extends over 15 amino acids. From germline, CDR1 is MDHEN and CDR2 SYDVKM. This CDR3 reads CASSPYAGGSYEQYF. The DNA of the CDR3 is TGTGCCAGCAGTCCCTACGCGGGGGGTTCCTACGAGCAGTACTTC. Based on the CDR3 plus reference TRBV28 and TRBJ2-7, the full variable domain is DVKVTQSSRYLVKRTGEKVFLECVQDMDHENMFWYRQDPGLGLRLIYFSYDVKMKEKGDIPEGYSVSREKKERFSLILESASTNQTSMYLCASSPYAGGSYEQYFGPGTRLTVT.

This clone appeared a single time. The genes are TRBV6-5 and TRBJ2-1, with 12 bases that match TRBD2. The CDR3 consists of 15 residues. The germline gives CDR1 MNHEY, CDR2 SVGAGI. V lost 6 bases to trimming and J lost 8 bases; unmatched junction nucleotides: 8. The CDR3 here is CASSRLAGGPHEQFF. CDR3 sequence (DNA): TGTGCCAGCAGCCGCCTAGCGGGAGGGCCCCATGAGCAGTTCTTC.

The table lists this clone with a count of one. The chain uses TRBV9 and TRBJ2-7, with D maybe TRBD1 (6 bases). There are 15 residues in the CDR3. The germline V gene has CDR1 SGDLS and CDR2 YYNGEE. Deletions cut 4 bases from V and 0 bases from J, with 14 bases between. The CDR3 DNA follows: TGTGCCAGCAGCCAGCAGGGACAAAGCTCCTACGAGCAGTACTTC. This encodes CASSQQGQSSYEQYF.

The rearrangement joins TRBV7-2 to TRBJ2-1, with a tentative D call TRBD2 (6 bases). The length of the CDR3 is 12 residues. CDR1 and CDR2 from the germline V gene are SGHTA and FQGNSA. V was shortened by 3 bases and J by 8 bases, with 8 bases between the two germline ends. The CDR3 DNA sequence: TGTGCCAGCAGCTTGACTAGGTATGAGCAGTTCTTC. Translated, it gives CASSLTRYEQFF.

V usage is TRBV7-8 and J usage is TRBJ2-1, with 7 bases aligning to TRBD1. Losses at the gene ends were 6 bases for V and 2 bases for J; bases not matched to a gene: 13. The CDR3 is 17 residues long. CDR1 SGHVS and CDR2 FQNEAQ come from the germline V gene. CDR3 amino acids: CASSRLPPGQTYNEQFF. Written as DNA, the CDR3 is TGTGCCAGCAGTCGGCTGCCACCGGGACAGACCTACAATGAGCAGTTCTTC.

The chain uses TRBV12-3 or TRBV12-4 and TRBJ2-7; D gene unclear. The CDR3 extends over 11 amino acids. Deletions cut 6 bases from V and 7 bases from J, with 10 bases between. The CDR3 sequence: CASSRGREQYV. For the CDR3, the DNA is TGTGCCAGCAGCCGCGGTAGGGAGCAGTACGTC.

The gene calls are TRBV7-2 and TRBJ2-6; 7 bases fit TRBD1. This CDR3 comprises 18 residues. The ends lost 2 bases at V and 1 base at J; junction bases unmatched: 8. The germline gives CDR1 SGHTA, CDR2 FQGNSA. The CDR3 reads CASSLMFRTGSGANVLTF. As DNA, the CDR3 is TGTGCCAGCAGCTTAATGTTCAGGACAGGTTCTGGGGCCAACGTCCTGACTTTC.

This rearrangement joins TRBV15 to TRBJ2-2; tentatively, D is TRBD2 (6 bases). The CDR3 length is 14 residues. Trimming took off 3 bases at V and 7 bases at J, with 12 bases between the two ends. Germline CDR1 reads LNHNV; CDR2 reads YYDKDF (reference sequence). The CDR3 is CATSRTSSLGELFF. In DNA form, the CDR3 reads TGTGCCACCAGCAGGACTAGTTCGCTCGGGGAGCTGTTTTTT.

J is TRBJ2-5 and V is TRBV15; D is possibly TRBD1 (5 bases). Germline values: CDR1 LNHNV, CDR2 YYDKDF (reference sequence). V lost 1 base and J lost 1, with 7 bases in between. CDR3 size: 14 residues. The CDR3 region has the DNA TGTGCCACCAGCAGAGGACAGCTCCAAGAGACCCAGTACTTC. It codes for CATSRGQLQETQYF.

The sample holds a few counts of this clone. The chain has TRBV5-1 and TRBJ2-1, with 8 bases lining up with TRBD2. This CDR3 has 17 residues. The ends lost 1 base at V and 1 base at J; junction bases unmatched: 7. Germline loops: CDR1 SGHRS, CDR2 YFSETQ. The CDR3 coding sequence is TGCGCCAGCAGCTTGATAAGTAGCGGGATATCCTACAATGAGCAGTTCTTC. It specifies CASSLISSGISYNEQFF.